A single sample gave rise to the 7 T cell receptor beta chains below, sequenced in a study of T cell responses to AZD1222 COVID-19 vaccine. Data came from immunoSEQ multiplex PCR; TCRdb stores just in-frame clones and leaves some out. The sample contains approximately 100,000 clones, around nine tenths of which appear only once. Material: peripheral blood, obtained on day 0 of AZD1222 vaccination. Receptors were obtained from an adult in good health.

This chain connects TRBV7-3 to TRBJ2-3; D is perhaps TRBD2 (6 bases). Germline V gene sequence: CDR1 SGHTA, CDR2 FQGTGA. The V gene lost 5 bases and the J gene lost 2 bases, with 20 bases spanning the gap. The CDR3 runs 17 residues. CDR3 DNA: TGTGCCAGCAGCGCTGAGACCCGGGACTCAGTCACAGATACGCAGTATTTT. Translated: CASSAETRDSVTDTQYF.

This sequence joins TRBV28 and TRBJ1-2, with a tentative D call TRBD1 (6 bases). Germline V gene lookup returns CDR1 MDHEN and CDR2 SYDVKM. This CDR3 spans 14 amino acids. V lost 4 bases, J lost 5 bases, and 14 bases lay in between. Written as DNA, the CDR3 is TGTGCCAGCAGTTCCTTTGGGGGCGAGTATGGCTACACCTTC. Protein sequence: CASSSFGGEYGYTF.

The chain couples TRBV6-5 to TRBJ1-5, with a tentative D call TRBD1 (6 bases). The V and J ends lost 6 bases and 3 bases respectively, with 15 bases between them. Germline lookup yields CDR1 MNHEY and CDR2 SVGAGI. This CDR3 region has 15 residues. The CDR3 nucleotides are TGTGCCAGCAGGAGGGAGGGGGGTGACAATCAGCCCCAGCATTTT. Protein sequence: CASRREGGDNQPQHF.

The rearrangement links TRBV30 to TRBJ1-1; the D gene is possibly TRBD1 (5 bases). This CDR3 has 16 amino acids. With 3 bases removed from V and 0 bases from J, the gap between germline ends came to 17 bases. Germline V CDR1 and CDR2: GTSNPN, SVGIG (reference sequence). CDR3 in DNA: TGTGCCTGGAGGGTCGCGGGAGGGGTGATGAACACTGAAGCTTTCTTT. Translated: CAWRVAGGVMNTEAFF.

The J gene is TRBJ2-7, the V gene TRBV6-5, with 7 bases identical to TRBD1. V lost 4 bases, J lost 2 bases, and 8 bases stayed unmatched. Germline lookup yields CDR1 MNHEY and CDR2 SVGAGI. This CDR3 has 15 residues. CDR3 DNA sequence: TGTGCCAGCAGTTCCCCGGGACAGCCGGCCTACGAGCAGTACTTC. It codes for CASSSPGQPAYEQYF.

V usage is TRBV6-5 and J usage is TRBJ1-3, with D uncertain. The CDR3 has 14 amino acids. V dropped 7 bases and J dropped 4 bases, with 14 bases sitting between them. In germline, CDR1 is MNHEY, CDR2 SVGAGI. CDR3 in DNA: TGTGCCAGCACGGTCGGGGATGCAGGAAACACCATATATTTT. Its translation: CASTVGDAGNTIYF.

This sequence joins TRBV29-1 and TRBJ2-5; 10 positions match TRBD1. V lost 6 bases, J lost 1 base, and 5 bases stayed unmatched. Germline lookup yields CDR1 SQVTM and CDR2 ANQGSEA. The CDR3 runs 14 residues. The DNA of the CDR3 is TGCAGCGTCCGACAGGGGGCGGGCCAAGAGACCCAGTACTTC. It encodes CSVRQGAGQETQYF.